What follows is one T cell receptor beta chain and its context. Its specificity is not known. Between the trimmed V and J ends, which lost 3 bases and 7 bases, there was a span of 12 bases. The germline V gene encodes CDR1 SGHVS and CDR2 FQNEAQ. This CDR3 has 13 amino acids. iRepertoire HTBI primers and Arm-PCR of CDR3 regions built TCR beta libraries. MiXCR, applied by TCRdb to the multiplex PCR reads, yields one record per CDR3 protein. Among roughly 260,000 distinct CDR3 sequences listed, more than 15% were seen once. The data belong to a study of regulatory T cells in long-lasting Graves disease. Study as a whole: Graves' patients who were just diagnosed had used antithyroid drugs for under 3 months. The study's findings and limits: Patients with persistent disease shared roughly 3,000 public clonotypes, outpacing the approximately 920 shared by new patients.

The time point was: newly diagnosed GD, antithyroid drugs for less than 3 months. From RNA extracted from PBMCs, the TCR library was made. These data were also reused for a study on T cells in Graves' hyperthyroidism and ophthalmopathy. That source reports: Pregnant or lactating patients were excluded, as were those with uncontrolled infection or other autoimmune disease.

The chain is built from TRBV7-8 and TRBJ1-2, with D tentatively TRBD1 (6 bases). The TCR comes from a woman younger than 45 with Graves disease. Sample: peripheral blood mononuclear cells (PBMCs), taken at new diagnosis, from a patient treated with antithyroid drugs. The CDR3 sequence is CASSFTGSVGYTF. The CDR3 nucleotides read TGTGCCAGCAGCTTTACAGGGTCTGTTGGCTACACCTTC.